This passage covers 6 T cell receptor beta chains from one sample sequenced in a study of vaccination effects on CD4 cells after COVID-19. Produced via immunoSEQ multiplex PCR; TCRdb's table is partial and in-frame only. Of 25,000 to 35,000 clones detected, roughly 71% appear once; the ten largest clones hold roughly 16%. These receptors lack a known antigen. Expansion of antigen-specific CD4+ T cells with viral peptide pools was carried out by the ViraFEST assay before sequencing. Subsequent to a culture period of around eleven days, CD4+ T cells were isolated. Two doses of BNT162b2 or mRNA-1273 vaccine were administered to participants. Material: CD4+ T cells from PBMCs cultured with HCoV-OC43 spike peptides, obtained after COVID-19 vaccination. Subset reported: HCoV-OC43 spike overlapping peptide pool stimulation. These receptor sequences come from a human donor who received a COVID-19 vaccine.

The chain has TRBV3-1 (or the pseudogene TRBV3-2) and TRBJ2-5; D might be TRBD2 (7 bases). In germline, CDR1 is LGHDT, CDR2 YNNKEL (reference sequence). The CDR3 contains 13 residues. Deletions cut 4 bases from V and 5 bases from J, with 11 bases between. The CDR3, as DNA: TGTGCCAGCAGCCGAGGGGGGGAGGAGACCCAGTACTTC. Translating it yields CASSRGGEETQYF.

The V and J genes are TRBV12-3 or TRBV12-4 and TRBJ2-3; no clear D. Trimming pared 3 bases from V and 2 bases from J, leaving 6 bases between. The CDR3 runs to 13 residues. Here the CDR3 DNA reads TGTGCCAGCAGTTTTGCGAACACAGATACGCAGTATTTT. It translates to CASSFANTDTQYF.

Here the CDR3 DNA reads TGTGCCAGCAGCTTATCCGGGACAACCGGGGAGCTGTTTTTT. Translated, it gives CASSLSGTTGELFF. This chain uses TRBV7-9 with TRBJ2-2, with D perhaps TRBD1 (6 bases). Germline CDR1 SEHNR, CDR2 FQNEAQ (reference sequence). The CDR3 length is 14 residues. Trimming took 2 bases from V and 5 from J, leaving 9 bases between them.

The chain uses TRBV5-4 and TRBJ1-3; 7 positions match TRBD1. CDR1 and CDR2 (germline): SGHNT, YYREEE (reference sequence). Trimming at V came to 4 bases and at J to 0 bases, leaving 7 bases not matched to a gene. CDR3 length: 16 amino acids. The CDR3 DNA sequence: TGTGCCAGCAGCCCGGCAGGGACAGACTCTGGAAACACCATATATTTT. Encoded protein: CASSPAGTDSGNTIYF.

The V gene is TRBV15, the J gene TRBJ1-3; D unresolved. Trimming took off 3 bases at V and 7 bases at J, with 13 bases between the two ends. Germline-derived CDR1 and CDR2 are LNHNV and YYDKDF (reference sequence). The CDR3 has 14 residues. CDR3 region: CATSSRTSSNTIYF. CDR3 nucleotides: TGTGCCACCAGCAGTCGGACGTCGTCGAACACCATATATTTT.

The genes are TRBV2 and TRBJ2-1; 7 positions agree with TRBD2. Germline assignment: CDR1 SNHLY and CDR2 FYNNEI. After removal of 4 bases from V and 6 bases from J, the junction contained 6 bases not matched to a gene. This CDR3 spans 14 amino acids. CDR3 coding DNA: TGTGCCAGCAGTGGGCTAGCGGCAATCAATGAGCAGTTCTTC. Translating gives CASSGLAAINEQFF.